The present entry profiles one TCR beta chain with its context. Its antigen is not yet known. No base quality values were provided; no much bigger clone lies one nucleotide off. The germline V gene gives CDR1 as MNHEY and CDR2 as SVGAGI. V and J lose 2 bases and 6 bases, and a span of 13 bases separates them. CDR3 length: 14 amino acids, cysteine to phenylalanine. The kept DNA is CDR3 alone, 42 bases in frame from the first base. The data derive from a study of siplizumab effects on memory and regulatory T cells (dated by TCRdb to about 2019). At the level of the whole study: The effect of the anti-CD2 antibody siplizumab on alloreactive T-cell subsets was examined in allogeneic mixed lymphocyte reactions constructed from human PBMCs.

Sorted unstimulated T cells and proliferating T cells recovered from mixed lymphocyte reactions underwent TCRbeta CDR3 sequencing. Fresh whole blood from nine to eleven HLA-typed healthy donors was used to isolate PBMCs. To map where alloreactive clones came from, CD4+ regulatory T cells in the unstimulated state were FACS-sorted. Receptor amplification or capture employed the immunoSEQ multiplex PCR assay. About 10^5 TCR templates per sample were assayed by the deep sequencing platform. Genomic DNA extracted from sorted T cells was the material used for TCRbeta CDR3 sequencing. The authors processed their data as follows. The R programming language was used for the clonal analysis of the TCRbeta CDR3 data. Comparing unstimulated samples against CFSE-low samples taken after the reaction was how alloreactive CD4+ and CD8+ clones were defined. Regulatory or non-regulatory origin was assigned to alloreactive CD4+ clones by matching of sequences to sorted unstimulated Treg and non-Treg repertoires. What TCRdb holds here is the immuneACCESS table cut down to in-frame rearrangements. Part of the clones is not present; checked against another copy, under half of the missing clones reflect an unresolved V gene, and the others are unexplained. V and J calls plus clone size are reproduced from that table; the DNA served to infer D and trimming. For this sample there are 90,000 to 120,000 clones; 94% appear just once. The ten largest make up 0.55% to 0.65% of the sample.

Results and caveats for the whole study, not just this receptor: Of the alloreactive CD4+ clones that could be mapped, the Treg-derived share averaged about 70% with siplizumab compared with about 27% in control reactions. About 75-96% of proliferating CD4+ or CD8+ clones could not be given a naive or memory phenotype. The cumulative frequency of alloreactive sequences that could be traced back to unstimulated CD4+ memory T cells was significantly reduced by siplizumab. Greater diversity appeared to be present in unstimulated naive T cells than in memory T cells, and a substantial contribution to the alloresponse seemed to be made by naive cells. Whether proliferating Tregs from siplizumab cultures actually had suppressive function was not functionally confirmed. Because sequences at frequencies below about 10^-5 were poorly captured, only a minor fraction of alloreactive clones could be mapped back to unstimulated subsets.

The rearranged segments are TRBV6-5 and TRBJ1-2, and perhaps TRBD1 as D gene, on 6 matching bases. The sequence came from a human donor in good health. Sequencing used Tregs sorted from blood. The DNA is as follows: TGTGCCAGCAGTTACGACAGGCCGGGGGATGGCTACACCTTC. This codes for CASSYDRPGDGYTF.